The T cell receptor beta chain described here comes from a study of identical twins. Template switching supplied a universal primer site; unique molecular identifiers were carried on the cDNA. One entry per CDR3 protein results from TCRdb running MiXCR on the 5' RACE reads. This sample has 350,000 to 500,000 distinct CDR3 sequences; roughly 18% occur once, and the top ten carry roughly 12%. This clonotype has just a few counts. The germline V gene encodes CDR1 MDHEN and CDR2 SYDVKM. The CDR3 is 12 residues long. Trimming left V 8 bases short and J 6 bases short, with 11 bases between. Everyone who donated was a healthy Caucasian.

The sequence came from a man over 45 in good health. Material: naive T cells sorted from blood. The V and J genes are TRBV28 and TRBJ2-1; tentative D call: TRBD2 (5 bases). The CDR3 DNA follows: TGTGCCAGCCGAACTAGGGCCAATGAGCAGTTCTTC. Protein sequence: CASRTRANEQFF.